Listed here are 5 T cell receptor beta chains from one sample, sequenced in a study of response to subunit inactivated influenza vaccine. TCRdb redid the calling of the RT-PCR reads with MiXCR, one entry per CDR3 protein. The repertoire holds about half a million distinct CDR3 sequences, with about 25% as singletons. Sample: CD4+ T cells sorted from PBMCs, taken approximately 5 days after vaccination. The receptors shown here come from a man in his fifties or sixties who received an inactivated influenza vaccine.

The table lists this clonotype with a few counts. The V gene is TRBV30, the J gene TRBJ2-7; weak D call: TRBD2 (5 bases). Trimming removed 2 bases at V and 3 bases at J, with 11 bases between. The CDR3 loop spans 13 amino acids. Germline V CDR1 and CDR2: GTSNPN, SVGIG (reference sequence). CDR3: CAWSPTNNYEQYF. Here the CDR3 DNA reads TGTGCCTGGAGTCCGACTAATAACTACGAGCAGTACTTC.

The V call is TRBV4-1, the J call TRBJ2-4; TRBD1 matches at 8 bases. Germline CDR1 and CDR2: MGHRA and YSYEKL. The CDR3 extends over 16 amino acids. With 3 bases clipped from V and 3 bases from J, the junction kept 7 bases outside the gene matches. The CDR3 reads CASSHLGQGDKNIQYF. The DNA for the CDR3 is TGCGCCAGCAGCCACCTCGGACAGGGTGACAAAAACATTCAGTACTTC.

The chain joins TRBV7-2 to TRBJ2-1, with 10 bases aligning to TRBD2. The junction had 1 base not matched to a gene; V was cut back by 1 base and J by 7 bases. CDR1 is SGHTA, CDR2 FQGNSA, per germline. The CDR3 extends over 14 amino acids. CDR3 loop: CASSLGGLANEQFF. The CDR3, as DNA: TGTGCCAGCAGCTTAGGGGGACTAGCGAATGAGCAGTTCTTC.

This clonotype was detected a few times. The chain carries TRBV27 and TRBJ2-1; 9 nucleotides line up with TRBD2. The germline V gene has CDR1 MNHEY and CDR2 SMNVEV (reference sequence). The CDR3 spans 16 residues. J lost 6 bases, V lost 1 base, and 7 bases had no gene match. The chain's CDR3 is CASSLWFRGRANEQFF. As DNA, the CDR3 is TGTGCCAGCAGTTTATGGTTTCGCGGGAGGGCCAATGAGCAGTTCTTC.

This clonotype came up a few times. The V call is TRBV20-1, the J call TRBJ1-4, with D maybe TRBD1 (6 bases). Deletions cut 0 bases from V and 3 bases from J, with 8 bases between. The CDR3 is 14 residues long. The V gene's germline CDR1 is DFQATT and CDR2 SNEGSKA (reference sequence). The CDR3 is CSARDWTANEKLFF. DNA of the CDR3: TGCAGTGCTAGAGATTGGACAGCTAATGAAAAACTGTTTTTT.